This TCR beta chain was recovered during a study of shared clonotypes between healthy human individuals. Only CD45RO-negative cells positively selected for CCR7 counted as naive CD8 cells, so terminally differentiated effector memory CD45RA+ cells were excluded. Investigators spread the genomic DNA of each subset evenly over several immunoSEQ plates. In the sorted-subset replicate PCRs, roughly 210 ng DNA, some 30,000 T cell genomes, was used. The protocol was immunoSEQ multiplex PCR, while the TCRdb copy is restricted to in-frame clones and leaves out a portion. Of just over 2,000,000 clones in the sample, about 95% were seen once. Study-wide findings and caveats: Shared clonotypes across all four donors exceeded non-shared ones in generation probability. With few donors, the genetic and exposure-history diversity represented was limited.

V lost 0 bases to trimming and J lost 3 bases, with 9 bases between them. This CDR3 has 15 residues. In germline, CDR1 is SEHNR, CDR2 FQNEAQ (reference sequence). About this clone: The antigen is not known.

Sequencing was carried out using naive CD8+ T cells sorted from blood. The chain combines TRBV7-9 with TRBJ2-1; D ambiguous. The origin of this receptor is a man aged 18 to 30 in good health. This CDR3 is CASSLAKGNYNEQFF. As DNA, the CDR3 is TGTGCCAGCAGCTTAGCGAAAGGGAACTACAATGAGCAGTTCTTC.